This paragraph covers one TCR beta chain sequence. This record belongs to a study of T cell responses to AZD1222 COVID-19 vaccine. The V and J ends lost 4 bases and 2 bases, in that order; junction bases with no gene match: 10. Germline-derived CDR1 and CDR2 are SGHVS and FNYEAQ. The CDR3 runs to 16 residues. Profiling relied on immunoSEQ multiplex PCR, and the TCRdb table lists in-frame clones only, not all of them. This sample has about 130,000 clones; roughly 90% occur once, and the top ten carry 2.8%. The V and J genes are TRBV7-6 and TRBJ2-7; 8 bases match TRBD1. The specimen comprised peripheral blood, sampled on day 0 of AZD1222 vaccination. This TCR came from an adult in good health. The CDR3 DNA is TGTGCCAGCAGCTCCCTAGAGGCAGGGGGCCCCTACGAGCAGTACTTC. Its translation: CASSSLEAGGPYEQYF. The entire variable domain, with the rest obtained from reference TRBV7-6 and TRBJ2-7, is as follows: GAGVSQSPRYKVTKRGQDVALRCDPISGHVSLYWYRQALGQGPEFLTYFNYEAQQDKSGLPNDRFSAERPEGSISTLTIQRTEQRDSAMYRCASSSLEAGGPYEQYFGPGTRLTVT.